Listed here is a single T cell receptor beta chain. The antigen remains unidentified. The rectum was sampled with one to two pinch biopsies at colonoscopy. The data are from a study of pediatric ulcerative colitis. The CDR3 has 17 amino acids. In germline, CDR1 is MGHRA, CDR2 YSYEKL. Deletions cut 2 bases from V and 8 bases from J, with 24 bases between. Study-wide results and caveats: Rectal pinch biopsies may have included blood-derived T cells, especially in patients with overt colitis.

Here immunoSEQ multiplex PCR was the method, and the copy in TCRdb shows in-frame clones only, minus some. The table lists tens of thousands of clones, roughly 79% of them singletons, with 3.5% to 4.5% in the top ten. The clonotype was recovered from a girl under 18 with moderate ulcerative colitis. The chain has TRBV4-1 and TRBJ1-2; no reliable D call. Sequencing was done on a sample of gut tissue. The CDR3: CASSQPFTKGPRYGYTF. CDR3 bases: TGCGCCAGCAGCCAACCCTTCACCAAAGGACCGAGATACGGCTACACCTTC.